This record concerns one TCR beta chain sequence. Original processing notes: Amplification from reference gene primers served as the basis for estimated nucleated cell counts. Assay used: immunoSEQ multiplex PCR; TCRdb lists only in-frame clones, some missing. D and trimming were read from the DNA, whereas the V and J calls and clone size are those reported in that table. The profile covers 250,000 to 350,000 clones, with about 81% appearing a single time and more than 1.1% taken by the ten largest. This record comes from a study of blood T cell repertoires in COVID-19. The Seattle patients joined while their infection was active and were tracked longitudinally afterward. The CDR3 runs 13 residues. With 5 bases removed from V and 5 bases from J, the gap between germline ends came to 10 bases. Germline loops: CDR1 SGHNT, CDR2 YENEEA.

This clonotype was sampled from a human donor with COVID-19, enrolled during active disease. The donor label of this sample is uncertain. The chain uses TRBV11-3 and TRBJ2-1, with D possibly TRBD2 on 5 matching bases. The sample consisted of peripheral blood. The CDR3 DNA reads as TGTGCCAGCAGCCGGACTGGGGACAATGAGCAGTTCTTC. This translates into CASSRTGDNEQFF.